A single sample is the source of the 20 T cell receptor beta chains below, sequenced in a study of shared clonotypes between healthy human individuals. The assay was immunoSEQ multiplex PCR, and TCRdb's table has in-frame clones only and misses some. The sample has 1.4 million or so clones, approximately 98.5% seen once. Sequencing was done on a sample of naive CD4+ T cells sorted from blood. Noted subset: CD45RA+ positively selected. The receptors shown here come from a man aged 30 to 45 in good health.

The gene calls are TRBV2 and TRBJ2-7; the D is unclear. V was trimmed by 9 bases and J by 1 base, leaving 10 bases between them. The CDR3 is made up of 12 amino acids. Germline lookup yields CDR1 SNHLY and CDR2 FYNNEI. Here the CDR3 DNA reads TGTGCCAGTCTTCCAGATTCCTACGAGCAGTACTTC. Translating it yields CASLPDSYEQYF.

This sequence joins TRBV28 and TRBJ2-7; 10 positions agree with TRBD1. Germline V gives CDR1 MDHEN, CDR2 SYDVKM. After removal of 4 bases from V and 5 bases from J, the junction contained 2 bases not matched to a gene. The CDR3 runs 13 residues. CDR3 coding DNA: TGTGCCAGCAGTTGGGACAGGGGACACGAGCAGTACTTC. It is translated as CASSWDRGHEQYF.

This rearrangement joins TRBV19 to TRBJ2-7; 9 bases are shared with TRBD1. Germline V lookup: CDR1 LNHDA, CDR2 SQIVND (reference sequence). With 4 bases clipped from V and 3 bases from J, the junction kept 7 bases outside the gene matches. CDR3 length equals 15 residues. CDR3 in amino acids: CASSTPGQGRYEQYF. CDR3 nucleotide sequence: TGTGCCAGTAGTACACCCGGACAGGGGCGCTACGAGCAGTACTTC.

The V gene is TRBV7-2, the J gene TRBJ1-1, with TRBD1 as a possible D gene (5 bases). Trimming cost V 5 bases and J 0 bases, with 19 bases left between them. This CDR3 comprises 17 residues. The V gene's germline CDR1 is SGHTA and CDR2 FQGNSA. CDR3 in amino acids: CASSPHPGRTMNTEAFF. The CDR3 DNA follows: TGTGCCAGCAGCCCACATCCGGGACGGACGATGAACACTGAAGCTTTCTTT. Complete variable domain (other parts from reference TRBV7-2 and TRBJ1-1): GAGVSQSPSNKVTEKGKDVELRCDPISGHTALYWYRQSLGQGLEFLIYFQGNSAPDKSGLPSDRFSAERTGGSVSTLTIQRTQQEDSAVYLCASSPHPGRTMNTEAFFGQGTRLTVV.

CDR3 amino acids: CASGLDADTQYF. CDR3 coding DNA: TGTGCTAGTGGTTTGGATGCAGATACGCAGTATTTT. This chain connects TRBV12-5 to TRBJ2-3; D gene ambiguous. Trimming removed 1 base at V and 4 bases at J, with 3 bases between. This CDR3 region has 12 residues. Germline CDR1 is LGHNT and CDR2 is FRNRAP.

This chain joins TRBV18 and TRBJ2-1; the match to TRBD1 covers 7 bases. Per the germline V gene, CDR1 is KGHSH and CDR2 is LQKENI. The CDR3 extends over 20 amino acids. The J segment lost 9 bases and the V segment lost 3 bases, leaving 26 bases of the junction unmatched. The CDR3 nucleotides are TGTGCCAGCTCACCCCAAATCACAAGACAGGGAAGGCTTGCGTACGGTGAGCAGTTCTTC. The encoded protein is CASSPQITRQGRLAYGEQFF.

The chain combines TRBV5-1 with TRBJ2-5, with D perhaps TRBD1 (5 bases). Germline CDR1 reads SGHRS; CDR2 reads YFSETQ. V gave up 4 bases and J gave up 2 bases, with 9 bases separating them. This CDR3 region has 13 residues. This CDR3 reads CASSQTAQETQYF. In DNA, the CDR3 is TGCGCCAGCAGCCAGACAGCACAAGAGACCCAGTACTTC.

This clone is a singleton in its sample. The V call is TRBV29-1, the J call TRBJ2-7, with 9 bases matching TRBD1. The V and J ends lost 1 base and 7 bases, in that order; junction bases with no gene match: 8. Germline lookup yields CDR1 SQVTM and CDR2 ANQGSEA. The length of the CDR3 is 14 residues. DNA of the CDR3: TGCAGCGTTGAAGCGGGGGACAGGGTAGAGGAGCAGTACTTC. This encodes CSVEAGDRVEEQYF.

This clone showed up just once. The rearrangement joins TRBV4-3 to TRBJ2-7; no definite D call. This CDR3 spans 16 amino acids. V shed 3 bases and J shed 7 bases, with 22 bases lying between them. Germline V lookup: CDR1 LGHNA, CDR2 YSLEER. The CDR3: CASSHAVCNPSCEQYF. The DNA for the CDR3 is TGCGCCAGCAGCCATGCTGTCTGCAATCCGAGTTGTGAGCAGTACTTC.

The chain is built from TRBV19 and TRBJ2-7, with D possibly matching TRBD1 (6 bases). Looked up from germline, CDR1 is LNHDA and CDR2 is SQIVND (reference sequence). With 11 bases removed from V and 6 bases from J, the gap between germline ends came to 23 bases. This CDR3 spans 14 amino acids. CDR3 residues: CASNSGVRITEQYF. CDR3 nucleotide sequence: TGTGCCTCCAACTCAGGGGTTCGGATTACCGAGCAGTACTTC.

The chain recombines TRBV4-1 with TRBJ2-7, with 8 bases aligning to TRBD2. The CDR3 extends over 16 amino acids. In germline, CDR1 is MGHRA, CDR2 YSYEKL. The junction had 10 bases not matched to a gene; V was cut back by 4 bases and J by 2 bases. CDR3: CASSPTSGGRTYEQYF. The CDR3 DNA reads as TGCGCCAGCAGCCCGACGAGCGGGGGAAGAACCTACGAGCAGTACTTC.

The chain combines TRBV5-8 with TRBJ2-5, with no clear D. Trimming shortened V by 1 base and J by 1 base, and 8 bases separated the two germline ends. This CDR3 has 14 amino acids. Germline CDR1 and CDR2: SGHTS and YDEGEE. DNA of the CDR3: TGTGCCAGCAGCTTGATTTGGGGCCAAGAGACCCAGTACTTC. Protein: CASSLIWGQETQYF.

This chain uses TRBV11-3 with TRBJ2-3, with no clear D. CDR3 length equals 12 residues. The germline CDR1 and CDR2 sequences are SGHNT and YENEEA. V lost 5 bases to trimming and J lost 4 bases, with 7 bases between them. CDR3 residues: CASSKTADTQYF. As DNA, the CDR3 is TGTGCCAGCAGCAAGACTGCAGATACGCAGTATTTT.

The V gene is TRBV5-7, the J gene TRBJ2-2; 13 nucleotides line up with TRBD2. TRBV5-7 is assigned to the ORF class and has an uncertain function. After removal of 4 bases from V and 6 bases from J, the junction contained 12 bases not matched to a gene. This CDR3 is 18 amino acids long. CDR3 loop: CASSLGLAGVCWAGELFF. DNA of the CDR3: TGTGCCAGCAGCCTCGGACTAGCGGGAGTCTGTTGGGCCGGGGAGCTGTTTTTT.

This sequence joins TRBV19 and TRBJ1-5; 7 bases agree with TRBD1. The trim removed 6 bases at V and 4 bases at J, leaving 12 bases unmatched. The CDR3 extends over 16 amino acids. Germline V gives CDR1 LNHDA, CDR2 SQIVND (reference sequence). CDR3 sequence reads: CASRTTGVVGNQPQHF. The CDR3 coding sequence is TGTGCCAGTAGGACCACAGGGGTTGTTGGAAATCAGCCCCAGCATTTT.

The rearrangement joins TRBV5-4 to TRBJ2-1; 7 nucleotides match TRBD1. The germline CDR1 and CDR2 sequences are SGHNT and YYREEE (reference sequence). V lost 4 bases to trimming and J lost 3 bases; unmatched junction nucleotides: 7. The length of the CDR3 is 15 residues. As DNA, the CDR3 is TGTGCCAGCAGCCTAAGACAGGGAATCTACAATGAGCAGTTCTTC. It translates to CASSLRQGIYNEQFF.

This rearrangement joins TRBV5-1 to TRBJ1-4, with unresolved D. Deletions cut 4 bases from V and 5 bases from J, with 9 bases between. The CDR3 spans 13 residues. CDR1 is SGHRS, CDR2 YFSETQ, per germline. CDR3 DNA: TGCGCCAGCAGCCCCAACTTCAATGAAAAACTGTTTTTT. As protein: CASSPNFNEKLFF.

V usage is TRBV7-2 and J usage is TRBJ2-7, with a tentative D call TRBD2 (6 bases). CDR1 is SGHTA and CDR2 is FQGNSA in the germline V gene. V lost 3 bases and J 4 bases, leaving 16 bases between the germline ends. The CDR3 spans 15 residues. CDR3 sequence (DNA): TGTGCCAGCAGCTTGAGGGTCGGAGGGGAATACGAGCAGTACTTC. Translated: CASSLRVGGEYEQYF. The full variable domain, completed using reference TRBV7-2 and TRBJ2-7, is GAGVSQSPSNKVTEKGKDVELRCDPISGHTALYWYRQSLGQGLEFLIYFQGNSAPDKSGLPSDRFSAERTGGSVSTLTIQRTQQEDSAVYLCASSLRVGGEYEQYFGPGTRLTVT.

The chain is built from TRBV6-6 and TRBJ1-5; no firm D call. With 8 bases removed from V and 2 bases from J, the gap between germline ends came to 10 bases. Germline V gene sequence: CDR1 MNHNY, CDR2 SVGAGI (reference sequence). This CDR3 is built from 13 residues. The CDR3 is CASQIRGNQPQHF. The CDR3 region has the DNA TGTGCCAGCCAGATTCGGGGCAATCAGCCCCAGCATTTT.

J is TRBJ2-2 and V is TRBV5-1; D is uncertain. The CDR3 totals 15 residues. CDR1 and CDR2 from the germline V gene are SGHRS and YFSETQ. Deletions cut 7 bases from V and 1 base from J, with 14 bases between. CDR3 sequence: CASHSQTLNTGELFF. The CDR3 DNA reads as TGCGCCAGCCACTCCCAGACCCTGAACACCGGGGAGCTGTTTTTT.